This TCR beta chain was identified in a study of blood T cell repertoires in COVID-19. The CDR3 is made up of 16 amino acids. The V segment lost 4 bases and the J segment 8 bases; nucleotides outside the gene matches: 10. Germline V gene sequence: CDR1 MNHNS, CDR2 SASEGT. The repertoire was sequenced with immunoSEQ multiplex PCR; TCRdb's copy has only in-frame clones and lacks some. The repertoire has roughly 250,000 clones, roughly 80% of them found once; the top ten carry 9.5% to 15%. This clone was recorded only once. The sample comprised peripheral blood. The TCR comes from a woman aged 60-70 years with active or convalescent COVID-19. The genes are TRBV6-1 and TRBJ2-1; 11 bases agree with TRBD2. CDR3 bases: TGTGCCAGCAGTGGCCGTAGCGGGGGGGCCTTCGATGAGCAGTTCTTC. Encoded protein: CASSGRSGGAFDEQFF.